The rows below give T cell receptor beta chains drawn from one sample of a study of CD8 T cells in Susac syndrome. MiXCR was run by TCRdb on the immunoSEQ multiplex PCR reads, yielding one entry per CDR3 protein. The table lists 80,000 or so distinct CDR3 sequences, roughly 94% of them singletons. Specimen: CD8+ T cells from PBMCs. These receptors all come from a human donor in good health. CDR3s include the opening cysteine and the closing phenylalanine or tryptophan. The D gene is left open where the match is weak. The size of a clone is reported for some rows only, either as once, few or many, or as a class for expanded clones.

>NA|NA|TRBV9|TRBJ2-1
TGTGCCAGCAGTCTTGGGTTGAGGGGGGAGTACAATGAGCAGTTCTTC
CASSLGLRGEYNEQFF
>NA|NA|TRBV29-1|TRBJ2-7
TGCAGCGCAAACAGGGAGAGCTCCTACGAGCAGTACTTC
CSANRESSYEQYF
>NA|NA|TRBV10-3|TRBJ2-1
TGTGCCATCAGTGAGTCGAAAGAAGACAATGAGCAGTTCTTC
CAISESKEDNEQFF
>NA|NA|TRBV12-3/TRBV12-4|TRBJ1-4
TGTGCCAGCACTCCCAATGAAAAACTGTTTTTT
CASTPNEKLFF
>NA|NA|TRBV3-1|TRBJ2-2
TGTGCCAGCAGCCAATCGCAGGGGGGCACCGGGGAGCTGTTTTTT
CASSQSQGGTGELFF
>NA|NA|TRBV13|TRBJ1-1
TGTGCCAGCAGCCCCCAGAGGACTGAAGCTTTCTTT
CASSPQRTEAFF
>once|TRBD1|TRBV19|TRBJ1-2
TGTGCCACCCAAGGGAGGGGGCCAGGCTATGGCTACACCTTC
CATQGRGPGYGYTF
>NA|TRBD1|TRBV7-9|TRBJ1-5
TGTGCCAGCAGCGAACAGGGGTTTAGCAATCAGCCCCAGCATTTT
CASSEQGFSNQPQHF
>NA|NA|TRBV20-1|TRBJ1-1
TGCAGTGCTAGAGATACGGGGAGCACTGAAGCTTTCTTT
CSARDTGSTEAFF
>NA|NA|TRBV7-9|TRBJ1-5
TGTGCCAGCAGCTCCGGGCGGCAGGGCGGCAATCAGCCCCAGCATTTT
CASSSGRQGGNQPQHF
>NA|TRBD1|TRBV27|TRBJ1-2
TGTGCCAGCAGTCTATCGGGACAGGTCGAACGGGGGACCTTC
CASSLSGQVERGTF
>NA|TRBD1|TRBV6-4|TRBJ2-2
TGTGCCAGCAGACCGGGACAGGGGGACACCGGGGAGCTGTTTTTT
CASRPGQGDTGELFF
>NA|NA|TRBV6-1|TRBJ1-1
TGTGCCAGCAGTGAAGCAGACGGGAACTGGGACACTGAAGCTTTCTTT
CASSEADGNWDTEAFF